The T cell receptor (beta chain) described here comes from a study of T cells in Graves' hyperthyroidism and ophthalmopathy. Amplified regions were TCR beta CDR3 sequences from RNA transcripts. An initial round of RT-PCR targeting the TCR CDR3 relied on the HTBI primer set. In TCRdb, the multiplex PCR reads were re-called with MiXCR into one record per CDR3 protein. Of about 640,000 distinct CDR3 sequences listed, less than 25% are singletons. This CDR3 is built from 14 residues. Germline CDR1 ENHRY, CDR2 SYGVKD. V lost 10 bases, J lost 5 bases, and 13 bases stayed unmatched. The diagnoses drew upon clinical symptoms, serum thyroxine and TRAb, thyroid ultrasound and orbital computed tomography.

The chain employs TRBV10-3 and TRBJ2-7; 8 bases map to TRBD2. This sequence originates from a man aged 30 to 45 with Graves' ophthalmopathy. Sequenced input: blood. Here the CDR3 DNA reads TGTGCCACCGCCGGGGGGGCAGGGACGCACGAGCAGTACTTC. Protein: CATAGGAGTHEQYF.